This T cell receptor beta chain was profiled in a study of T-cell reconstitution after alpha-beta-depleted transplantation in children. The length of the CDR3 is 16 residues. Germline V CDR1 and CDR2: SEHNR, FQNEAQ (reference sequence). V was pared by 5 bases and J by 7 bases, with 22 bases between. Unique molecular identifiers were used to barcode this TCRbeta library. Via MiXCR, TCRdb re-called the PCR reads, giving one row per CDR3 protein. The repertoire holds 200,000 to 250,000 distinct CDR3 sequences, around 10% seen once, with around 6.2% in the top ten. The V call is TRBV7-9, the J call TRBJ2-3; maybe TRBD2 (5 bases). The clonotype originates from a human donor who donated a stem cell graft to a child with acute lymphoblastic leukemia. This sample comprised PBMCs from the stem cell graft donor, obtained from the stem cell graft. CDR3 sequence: CASSTGWTRPGNTQYF. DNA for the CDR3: TGTGCCAGCAGCACGGGGTGGACTCGCCCCGGCAATACGCAGTATTTT. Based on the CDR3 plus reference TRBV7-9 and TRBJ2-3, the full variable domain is DTGVSQNPRHKITKRGQNVTFRCDPISEHNRLYWYRQTLGQGPEFLTYFQNEAQLEKSRLLSDRFSAERPKGSFSTLEIQRTEQGDSAMYLCASSTGWTRPGNTQYFGPGTRLTVL.